Sequencing of this TCR beta chain was carried out in a study of Graves' ophthalmopathy and Graves' hyperthyroidism. Amplification of TCR beta CDR3 regions used RNA transcripts. An initial RT-PCR round employing HTBI primers preceded a second-round multiplex PCR. TCRdb itself ran the multiplex PCR reads through MiXCR, one entry per CDR3 protein. The sample yields approximately 480,000 distinct CDR3 sequences, roughly 14% seen once. Whole-study findings and limits: For predicting ophthalmopathy progression, the model had roughly 64% sensitivity and roughly 76% specificity.

This clonotype was counted at least ten times. The target antigen is unknown. The PBMCs used were ones drawn from around 10 ml of fresh peripheral blood. This clonotype was obtained from a woman aged 25 to 39 with Graves' ophthalmopathy. Source material: blood.

The CDR3 region is CAITRDSQDHEQYF. Written as DNA, the CDR3 is TGTGCCATCACCAGGGACTCTCAGGACCACGAGCAGTACTTC. The chain has TRBV10-3 and TRBJ2-7; tentatively, D is TRBD2 (6 bases). CDR3 length: 14 residues. The V gene lost 7 bases and the J gene lost 5 bases, with 18 bases spanning the gap. CDR1 is ENHRY, CDR2 SYGVKD, per germline.